This T cell receptor beta chain was sequenced during a study of siplizumab effects on memory and regulatory T cells. Whole-study results and caveats: Mappable alloreactive CD4+ clones were on average 68.8% Treg-derived with siplizumab, roughly 28% in controls.

V dropped 4 bases and J dropped 5; count of bases not matched to a gene: 11. This CDR3 contains 16 residues. From germline, CDR1 is SGHKS and CDR2 YYEKEE (reference sequence). Generated by immunoSEQ multiplex PCR, the TCRdb table keeps only in-frame clones and is missing some. Of roughly 120,000 clones listed, 92% were seen once; the top ten hold about 0.78%. In regard to this clone: Its specificity is not known.

This chain joins TRBV5-5 and TRBJ1-1; 10 positions match TRBD1. Sequenced material: Tregs sorted from blood. The receptor comes from a human donor in good health. The CDR3 is CASSPQTGGGWTEAFF. CDR3 bases: TGTGCCAGCAGCCCCCAGACAGGGGGCGGATGGACTGAAGCTTTCTTT.